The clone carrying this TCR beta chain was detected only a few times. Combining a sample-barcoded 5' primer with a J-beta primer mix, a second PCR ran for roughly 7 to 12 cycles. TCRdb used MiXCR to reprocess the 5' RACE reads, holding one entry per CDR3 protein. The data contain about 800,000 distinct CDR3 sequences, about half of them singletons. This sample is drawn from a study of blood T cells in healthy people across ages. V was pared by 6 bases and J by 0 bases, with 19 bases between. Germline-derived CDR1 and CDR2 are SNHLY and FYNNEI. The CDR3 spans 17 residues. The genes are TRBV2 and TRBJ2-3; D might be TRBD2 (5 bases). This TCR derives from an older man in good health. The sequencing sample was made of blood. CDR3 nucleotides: TGTGCCAGCAGCGACCCCGGAGGAGCGACCAGCACAGATACGCAGTATTTT. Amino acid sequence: CASSDPGGATSTDTQYF.